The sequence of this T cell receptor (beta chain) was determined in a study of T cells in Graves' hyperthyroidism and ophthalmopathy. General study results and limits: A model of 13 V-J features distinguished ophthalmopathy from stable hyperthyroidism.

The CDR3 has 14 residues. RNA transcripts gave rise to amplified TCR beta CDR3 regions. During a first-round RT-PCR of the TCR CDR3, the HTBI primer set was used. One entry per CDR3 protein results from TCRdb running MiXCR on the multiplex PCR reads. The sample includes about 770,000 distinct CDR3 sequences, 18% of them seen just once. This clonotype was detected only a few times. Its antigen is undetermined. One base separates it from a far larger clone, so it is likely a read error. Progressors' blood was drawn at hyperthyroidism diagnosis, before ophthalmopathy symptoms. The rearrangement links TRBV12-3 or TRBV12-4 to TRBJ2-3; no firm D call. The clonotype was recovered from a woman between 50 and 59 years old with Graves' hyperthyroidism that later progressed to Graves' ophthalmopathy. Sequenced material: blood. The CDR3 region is CASSLDRSTDTQCF. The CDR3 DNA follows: TGTGCCAGCAGTTTAGACCGGAGCACAGATACGCAGTGTTTT.